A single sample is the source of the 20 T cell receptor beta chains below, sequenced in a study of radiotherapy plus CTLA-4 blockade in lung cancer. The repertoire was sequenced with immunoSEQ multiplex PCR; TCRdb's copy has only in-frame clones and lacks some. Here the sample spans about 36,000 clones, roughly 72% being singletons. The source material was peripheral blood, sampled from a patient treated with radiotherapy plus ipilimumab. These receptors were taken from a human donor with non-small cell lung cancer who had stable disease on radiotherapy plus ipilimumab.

Here the CDR3 reads CASSRVRTGRDEQFF. CDR3 nucleotide sequence: TGTGCCAGCAGCCGAGTAAGGACAGGGAGAGATGAGCAGTTCTTC. This chain links TRBV5-4 with TRBJ2-1; 8 nucleotides line up with TRBD1. CDR1 and CDR2 (germline): SGHNT, YYREEE (reference sequence). The CDR3 runs 15 residues. The V and J ends lost 4 bases and 8 bases, in that order; junction bases with no gene match: 11. The full variable domain, rest sourced from reference TRBV5-4 and TRBJ2-1, is ETGVTQSPTHLIKTRGQQVTLRCSSQSGHNTVSWYQQALGQGPQFIFQYYREEENGRGNFPPRFSGLQFPNYSSELNVNALELDDSALYLCASSRVRTGRDEQFFGPGTRLTVL.

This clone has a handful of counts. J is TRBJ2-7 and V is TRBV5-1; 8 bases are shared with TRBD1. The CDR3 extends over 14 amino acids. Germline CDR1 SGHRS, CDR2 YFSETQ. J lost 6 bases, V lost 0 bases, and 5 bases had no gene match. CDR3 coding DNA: TGCGCCAGCAGCTTGGGTACAGGGGGTCTCGAGCAGTACTTC. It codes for CASSLGTGGLEQYF.

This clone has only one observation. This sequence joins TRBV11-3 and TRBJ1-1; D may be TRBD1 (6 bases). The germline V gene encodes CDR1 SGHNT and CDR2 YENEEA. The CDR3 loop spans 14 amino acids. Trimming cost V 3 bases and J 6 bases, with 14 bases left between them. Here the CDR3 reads CASSFKQGIAEAFF. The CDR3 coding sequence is TGTGCCAGCAGCTTCAAACAGGGTATCGCTGAAGCTTTCTTT.

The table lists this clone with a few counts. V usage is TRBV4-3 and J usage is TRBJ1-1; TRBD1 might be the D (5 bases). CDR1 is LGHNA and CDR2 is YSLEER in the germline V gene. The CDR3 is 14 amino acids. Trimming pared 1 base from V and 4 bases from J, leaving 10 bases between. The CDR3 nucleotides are TGCGCCAGCAGCCAAGGTTTGGGGGGCACTGAAGCTTTCTTT. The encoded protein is CASSQGLGGTEAFF.

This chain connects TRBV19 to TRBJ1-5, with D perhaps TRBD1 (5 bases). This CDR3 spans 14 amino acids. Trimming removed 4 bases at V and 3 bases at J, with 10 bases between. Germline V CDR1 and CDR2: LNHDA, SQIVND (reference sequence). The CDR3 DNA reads TGTGCCAGTAGTACCGACAGATACAATCAGCCCCAGCATTTT. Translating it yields CASSTDRYNQPQHF. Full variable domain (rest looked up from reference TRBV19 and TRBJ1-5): DGGITQSPKYLFRKEGQNVTLSCEQNLNHDAMYWYRQDPGQGLRLIYYSQIVNDFQKGDIAEGYSVSREKKESFPLTVTSAQKNPTAFYLCASSTDRYNQPQHFGDGTRLSIL.

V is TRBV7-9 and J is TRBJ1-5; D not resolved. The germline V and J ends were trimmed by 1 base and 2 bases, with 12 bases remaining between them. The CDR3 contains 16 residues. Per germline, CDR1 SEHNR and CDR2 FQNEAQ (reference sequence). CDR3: CASSLGQSSGNQPQHF. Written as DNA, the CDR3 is TGTGCCAGCAGCTTAGGCCAGTCGTCCGGCAATCAGCCCCAGCATTTT.

The CDR3 region has the DNA TGCGCCAGCAGTGGACAGGGGGGCACTGAAGCTTTCTTT. It translates to CASSGQGGTEAFF. V gene TRBV5-1 combines with J gene TRBJ1-1, with TRBD1 matching 10 bases. The germline V gene has CDR1 SGHRS and CDR2 YFSETQ. The CDR3 covers 13 residues. V was pared by 5 bases and J by 4 bases, with 2 bases of the junction left unmatched.

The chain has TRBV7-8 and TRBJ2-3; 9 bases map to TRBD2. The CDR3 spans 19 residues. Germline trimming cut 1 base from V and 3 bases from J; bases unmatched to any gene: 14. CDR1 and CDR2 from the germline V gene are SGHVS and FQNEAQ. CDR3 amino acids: CASSLEWSSGAGGTDTQYF. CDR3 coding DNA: TGTGCCAGCAGCTTAGAGTGGAGCAGTGGAGCGGGGGGAACAGATACGCAGTATTTT. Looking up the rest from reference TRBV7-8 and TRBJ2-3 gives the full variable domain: GAGVSQSPRYKVAKRGQDVALRCDPISGHVSLFWYQQALGQGPEFLTYFQNEAQLDKSGLPSDRFFAERPEGSVSTLKIQRTQQEDSAVYLCASSLEWSSGAGGTDTQYFGPGTRLTVL.

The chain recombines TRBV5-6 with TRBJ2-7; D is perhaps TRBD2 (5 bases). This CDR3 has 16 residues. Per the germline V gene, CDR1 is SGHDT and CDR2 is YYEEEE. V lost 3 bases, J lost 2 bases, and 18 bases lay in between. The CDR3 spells CASSSSPVVGAYEQYF. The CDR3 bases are TGTGCCAGCAGCTCATCCCCCGTGGTCGGGGCCTACGAGCAGTACTTC. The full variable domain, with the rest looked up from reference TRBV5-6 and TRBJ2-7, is DAGVTQSPTHLIKTRGQQVTLRCSPKSGHDTVSWYQQALGQGPQFIFQYYEEEERQRGNFPDRFSGHQFPNYSSELNVNALLLGDSALYLCASSSSPVVGAYEQYFGPGTRLTVT.

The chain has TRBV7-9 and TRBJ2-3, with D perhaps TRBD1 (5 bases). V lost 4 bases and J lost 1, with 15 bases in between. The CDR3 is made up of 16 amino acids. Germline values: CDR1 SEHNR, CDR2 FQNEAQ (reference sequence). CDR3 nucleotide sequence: TGTGCCAGCAGCTCGTTCCAGGACACTCGCACAGATACGCAGTATTTT. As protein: CASSSFQDTRTDTQYF.

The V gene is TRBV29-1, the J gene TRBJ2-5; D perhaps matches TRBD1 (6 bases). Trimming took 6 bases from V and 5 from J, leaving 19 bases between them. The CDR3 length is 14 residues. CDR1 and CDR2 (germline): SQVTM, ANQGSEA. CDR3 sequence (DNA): TGCAGCGTCGAGTCGGACAGCCCGGGGGAGACCCAGTACTTC. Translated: CSVESDSPGETQYF.

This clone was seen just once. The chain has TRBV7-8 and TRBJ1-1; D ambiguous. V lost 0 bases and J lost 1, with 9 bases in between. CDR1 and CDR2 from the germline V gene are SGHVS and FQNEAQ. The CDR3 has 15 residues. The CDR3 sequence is CASSLAEQPNTEAFF. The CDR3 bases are TGTGCCAGCAGCTTAGCGGAACAGCCGAACACTGAAGCTTTCTTT.

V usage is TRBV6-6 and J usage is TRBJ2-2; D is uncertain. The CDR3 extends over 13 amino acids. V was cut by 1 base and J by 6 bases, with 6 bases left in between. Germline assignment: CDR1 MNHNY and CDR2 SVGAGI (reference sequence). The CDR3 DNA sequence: TGTGCCAGCAGTTACTTATGGCCCGGGGAGCTGTTTTTT. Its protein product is CASSYLWPGELFF.

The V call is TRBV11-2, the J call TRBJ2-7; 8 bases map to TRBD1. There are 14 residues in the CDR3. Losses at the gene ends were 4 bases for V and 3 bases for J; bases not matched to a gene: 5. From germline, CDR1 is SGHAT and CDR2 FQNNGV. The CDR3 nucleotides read TGTGCCAGCAGCTATCCGGGACAGGACTACGAGCAGTACTTC. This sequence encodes CASSYPGQDYEQYF.

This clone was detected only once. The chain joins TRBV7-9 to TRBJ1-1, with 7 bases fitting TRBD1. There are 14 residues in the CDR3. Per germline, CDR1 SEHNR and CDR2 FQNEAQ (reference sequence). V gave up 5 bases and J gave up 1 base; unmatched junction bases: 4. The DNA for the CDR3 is TGTGCCAGCAGCCAAGGGGGCGGGAACACTGAAGCTTTCTTT. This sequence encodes CASSQGGGNTEAFF. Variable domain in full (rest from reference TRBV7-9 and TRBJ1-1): DTGVSQNPRHKITKRGQNVTFRCDPISEHNRLYWYRQTLGQGPEFLTYFQNEAQLEKSRLLSDRFSAERPKGSFSTLEIQRTEQGDSAMYLCASSQGGGNTEAFFGQGTRLTVV.

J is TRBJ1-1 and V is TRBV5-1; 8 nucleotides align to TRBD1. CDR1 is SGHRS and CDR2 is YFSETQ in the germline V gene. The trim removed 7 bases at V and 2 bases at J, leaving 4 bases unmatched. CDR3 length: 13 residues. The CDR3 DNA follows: TGCGCCAGCTGGGGGACAGGAAACACTGAAGCTTTCTTT. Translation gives CASWGTGNTEAFF.

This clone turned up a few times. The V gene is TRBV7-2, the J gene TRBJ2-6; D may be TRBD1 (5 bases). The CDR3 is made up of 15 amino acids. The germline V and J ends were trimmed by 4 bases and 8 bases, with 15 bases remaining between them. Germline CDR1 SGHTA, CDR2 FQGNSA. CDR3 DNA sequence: TGTGCCAGCAGCTACAGACAGCCTGGTCCCAACGTCCTGACTTTC. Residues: CASSYRQPGPNVLTF.

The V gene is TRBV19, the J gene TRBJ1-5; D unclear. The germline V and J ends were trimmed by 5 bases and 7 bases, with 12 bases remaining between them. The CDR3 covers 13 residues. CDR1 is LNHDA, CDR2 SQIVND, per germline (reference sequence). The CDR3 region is CASSYDNLQPQHF. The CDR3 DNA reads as TGTGCCAGTAGTTACGATAACTTGCAGCCCCAGCATTTT.

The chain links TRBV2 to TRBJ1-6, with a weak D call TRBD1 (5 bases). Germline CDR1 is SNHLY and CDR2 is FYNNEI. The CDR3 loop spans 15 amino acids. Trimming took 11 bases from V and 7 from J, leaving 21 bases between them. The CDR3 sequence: CAARAGDSPNSPLHF. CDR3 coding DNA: TGTGCCGCACGAGCAGGCGACAGTCCAAATTCACCCCTCCACTTT.

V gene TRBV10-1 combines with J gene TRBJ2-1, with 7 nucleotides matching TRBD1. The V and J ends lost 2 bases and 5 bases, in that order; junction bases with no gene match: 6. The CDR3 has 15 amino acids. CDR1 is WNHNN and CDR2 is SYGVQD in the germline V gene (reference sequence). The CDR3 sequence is CASSERGQSNNEQFF. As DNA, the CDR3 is TGCGCCAGCAGTGAGAGGGGACAGAGTAACAATGAGCAGTTCTTC.